This T cell receptor beta chain was observed in a study of T cells after yellow fever vaccination (dated by TCRdb to about 2019). With respect to the entire study: The SMART-Seq v4 Ultra Low Input RNA kit was used to prepare libraries from fractions with low cell numbers. The cohort comprised two healthy male donors, one aged 18 to 29 and one aged 30 to 40 years. To track T-cell clones before and after primary and booster YFV17D yellow fever vaccination, bulk TCR alpha and beta repertoires were sequenced longitudinally. Blood samples were taken at several timepoints before and after primary and secondary immunization, and bulk PBMC replicates and cell subsets were isolated.

This clonotype was seen only a few times. Its binding antigen is unknown. No much larger clone exists at a distance of one base, and base qualities are not known. The sample's treatment or condition label, decoded: live attenuated yellow fever vaccine strain. PBMCs were isolated from peripheral blood using a standard Ficoll-Paque protocol. Dynabeads CD4 and CD8 positive selection kits were used to isolate the CD4 and CD8 T-cell fractions. RNA was extracted with TriZol from bulk PBMCs, CD4 and CD8 fractions, and dextramer-positive and dextramer-negative fractions. The sequencer was an Illumina NovaSeq 6000. TCR cDNA was made using 5'RACE template switching, a step that added a universal primer site and unique molecular identifiers. cDNA synthesis was primed from both the TCR alpha and TCR beta constant segments. Two PCR steps were used to amplify libraries, with sample barcodes and sequencing adapters being added in the second step. Sequencing of the libraries was done on either Illumina HiSeq 2500 (2x100 bp) or NovaSeq (2x150 bp). The authors' pipeline ran thus. Demultiplexing of reads and collapsing into UMI consensus sequences were performed with MIGEC, and V(D)J alignment was carried out with MiXCR. Vaccine-responding clonotypes were identified with edgeR using replicate PBMC samples, with FDR below 0.01 and a log2 fold change above 5 up to day 15 being required. CD4 or CD8 identity was assigned to each bulk clonotype according to whether the clonotype was present at higher abundance in the sequenced CD4 repertoire or the sequenced CD8 repertoire. In-frame beta chains were kept once TCRdb had trimmed the public reads at Q25 with fastp and called clones with MiXCR. Each record represents a unique CDR3 protein, reported with the most common genes and DNA among its rows. TCRdb, rather than the study authors, made the V and J calls. This sample has 150,000 to 200,000 distinct CDR3 sequences in its table, and 11% of those were observed once. The top ten hold less than 40% of the sample.

From its cysteine to its phenylalanine, the CDR3 spans 14 amino acids. Left in the record is the CDR3 DNA by itself, 42 bases read in frame from the first base. The junction shows trimming of 0 bases on V and 0 bases on J, plus 6 bases between the germline ends. The germline V gene provides CDR1 SGHRS and CDR2 YFSETQ. The study at large found these results: The secondary T-cell response was weaker than the primary response but faster, peaking on day 5 instead of day 15. A small fraction of clonotypes appeared in both the CD4 and CD8 compartments, likely as a result of convergent recombination. Because only a couple of donors were included in the study, the extent to which the findings can be generalized is limited. Most clones expanded after primary vaccination were re-detected after the booster (96% of CD4 and roughly 87% of CD8), suggesting broad memory maintenance. Computational filtering was needed because FACS-sorted repertoires could contain abundant contaminating clonotypes from the bulk population.

The receptor comes from a man in his late teens or twenties who received the YFV17D yellow fever vaccine. The chain couples TRBV5-1 to TRBJ1-1, with the D gene call left open. The sample consisted of CD8+ T cells sorted from PBMCs, taken 15 days after the yellow fever booster vaccination. The CDR3 reads CASSLEFVNTEAFF. The DNA sequence reads TGCGCCAGCAGCTTGGAGTTTGTGAACACTGAAGCTTTCTTT.